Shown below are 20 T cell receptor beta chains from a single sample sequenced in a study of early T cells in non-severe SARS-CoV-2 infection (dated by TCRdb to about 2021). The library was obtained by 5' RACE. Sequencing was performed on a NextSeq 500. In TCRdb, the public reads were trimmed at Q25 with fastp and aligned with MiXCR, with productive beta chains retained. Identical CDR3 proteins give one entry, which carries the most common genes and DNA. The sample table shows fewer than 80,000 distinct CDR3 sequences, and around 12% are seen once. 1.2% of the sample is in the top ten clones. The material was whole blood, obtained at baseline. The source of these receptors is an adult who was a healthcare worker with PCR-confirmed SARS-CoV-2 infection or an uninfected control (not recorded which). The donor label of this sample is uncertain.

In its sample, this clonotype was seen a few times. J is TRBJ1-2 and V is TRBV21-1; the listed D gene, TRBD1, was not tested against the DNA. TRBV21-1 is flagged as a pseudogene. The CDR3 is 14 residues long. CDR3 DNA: TGTGCCAGCAGCAAAAGTTTTCGACAGAGTGGCTACACCTTC. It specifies CASSKSFRQSGYTF.

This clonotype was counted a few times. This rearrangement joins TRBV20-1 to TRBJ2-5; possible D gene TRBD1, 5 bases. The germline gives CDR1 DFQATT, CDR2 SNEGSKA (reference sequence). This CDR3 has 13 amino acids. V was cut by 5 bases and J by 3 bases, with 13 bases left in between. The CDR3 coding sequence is TGCAGTGCTGTTCTGGACAACGAAGAGACCCAGTACTTC. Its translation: CSAVLDNEETQYF.

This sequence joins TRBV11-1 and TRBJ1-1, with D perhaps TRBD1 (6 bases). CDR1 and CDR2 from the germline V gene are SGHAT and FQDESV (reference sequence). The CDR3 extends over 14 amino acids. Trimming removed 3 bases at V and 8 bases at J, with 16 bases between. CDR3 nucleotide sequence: TGTGCCAGCAGCTTTGTCGACAGGACCTTCGAAGCTTTCTTT. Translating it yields CASSFVDRTFEAFF. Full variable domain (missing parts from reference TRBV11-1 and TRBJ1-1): EAEVAQSPRYKITEKSQAVAFWCDPISGHATLYWYRQILGQGPELLVQFQDESVVDDSQLPKDRFSAERLKGVDSTLKIQPAELGDSAMYLCASSFVDRTFEAFFGQGTRLTVV.

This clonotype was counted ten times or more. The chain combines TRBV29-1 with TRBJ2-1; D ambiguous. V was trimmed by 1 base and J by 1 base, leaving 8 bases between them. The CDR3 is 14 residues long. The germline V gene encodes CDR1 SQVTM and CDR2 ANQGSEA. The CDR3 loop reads CSVEGFRSYNEQFF. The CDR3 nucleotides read TGCAGCGTTGAAGGGTTTCGGTCCTACAATGAGCAGTTCTTC.

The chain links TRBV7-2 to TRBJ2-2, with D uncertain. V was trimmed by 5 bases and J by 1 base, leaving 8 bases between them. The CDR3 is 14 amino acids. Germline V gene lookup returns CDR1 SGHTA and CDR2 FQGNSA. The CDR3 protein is CASSRDWNTGELFF. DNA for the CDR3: TGTGCCAGCAGCCGTGACTGGAACACCGGGGAGCTGTTTTTT.

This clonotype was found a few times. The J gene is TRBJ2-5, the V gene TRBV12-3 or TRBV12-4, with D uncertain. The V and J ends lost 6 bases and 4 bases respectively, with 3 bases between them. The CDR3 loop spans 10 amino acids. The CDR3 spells CASRGETQYF. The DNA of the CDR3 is TGTGCCAGCAGGGGAGAGACCCAGTACTTC.

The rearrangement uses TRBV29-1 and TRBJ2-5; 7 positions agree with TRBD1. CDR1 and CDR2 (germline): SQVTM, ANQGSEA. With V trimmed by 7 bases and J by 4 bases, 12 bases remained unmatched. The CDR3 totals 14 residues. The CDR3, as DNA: TGCAGCGCTGCGAGACAGGGCAGGGGAGAGACCCAGTACTTC. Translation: CSAARQGRGETQYF.

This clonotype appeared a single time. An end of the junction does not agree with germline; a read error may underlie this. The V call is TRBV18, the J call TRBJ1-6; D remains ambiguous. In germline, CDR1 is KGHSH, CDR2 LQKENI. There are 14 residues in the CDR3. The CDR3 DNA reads TGTGTCAGCTCACCGGGAATGTATAATTCACCCCTCCACTTT. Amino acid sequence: CVSSPGMYNSPLHF.

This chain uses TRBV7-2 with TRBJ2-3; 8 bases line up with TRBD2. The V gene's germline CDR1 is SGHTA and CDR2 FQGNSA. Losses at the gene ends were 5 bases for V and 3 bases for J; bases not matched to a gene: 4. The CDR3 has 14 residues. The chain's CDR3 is CASSPRLATDTQYF. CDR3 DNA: TGTGCCAGCAGCCCCCGACTAGCGACAGATACGCAGTATTTT.

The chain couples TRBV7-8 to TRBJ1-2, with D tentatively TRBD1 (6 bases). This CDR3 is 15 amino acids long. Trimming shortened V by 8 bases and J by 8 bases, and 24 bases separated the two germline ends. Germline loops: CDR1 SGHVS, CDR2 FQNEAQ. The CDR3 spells CASAANIPGALGYTF. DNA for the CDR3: TGTGCCAGCGCCGCTAACATCCCGGGGGCCCTAGGCTACACCTTC.

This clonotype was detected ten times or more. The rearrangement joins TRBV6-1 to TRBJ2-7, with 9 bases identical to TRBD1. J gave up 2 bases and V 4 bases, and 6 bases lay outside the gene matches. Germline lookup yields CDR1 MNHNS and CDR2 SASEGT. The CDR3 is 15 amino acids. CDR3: CASSGWDRATYEQYV. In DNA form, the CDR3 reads TGTGCCAGCAGTGGATGGGACAGGGCCACCTACGAGCAGTACGTC.

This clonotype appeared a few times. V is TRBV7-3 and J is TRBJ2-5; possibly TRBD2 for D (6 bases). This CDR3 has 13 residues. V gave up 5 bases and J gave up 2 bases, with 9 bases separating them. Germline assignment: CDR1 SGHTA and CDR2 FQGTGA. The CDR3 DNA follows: TGTGCCAGCAGCCGGGGGTTGCAAGAGACCCAGTACTTC. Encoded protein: CASSRGLQETQYF.

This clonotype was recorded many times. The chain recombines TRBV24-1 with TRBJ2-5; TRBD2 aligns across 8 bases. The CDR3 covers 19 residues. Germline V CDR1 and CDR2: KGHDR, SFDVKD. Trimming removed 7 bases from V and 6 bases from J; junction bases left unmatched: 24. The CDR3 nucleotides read TGTGCCACCAGAGACAACCAGACTAGCGAGGTATCGAGAGTGAAGACCCAGTACTTC. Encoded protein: CATRDNQTSEVSRVKTQYF.

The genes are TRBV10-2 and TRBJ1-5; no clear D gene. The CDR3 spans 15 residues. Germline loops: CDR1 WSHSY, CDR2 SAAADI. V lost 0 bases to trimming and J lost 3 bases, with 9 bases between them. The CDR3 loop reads CASSESRETNQPQHF. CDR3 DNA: TGCGCCAGCAGTGAGTCGAGAGAGACCAATCAGCCCCAGCATTTT.

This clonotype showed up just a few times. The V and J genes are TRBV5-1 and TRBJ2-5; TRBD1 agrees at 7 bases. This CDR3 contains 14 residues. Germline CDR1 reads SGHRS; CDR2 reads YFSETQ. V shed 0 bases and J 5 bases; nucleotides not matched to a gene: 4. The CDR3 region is CASSLGQGRETQYF. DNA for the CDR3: TGCGCCAGCAGCTTGGGACAGGGTAGGGAGACCCAGTACTTC.

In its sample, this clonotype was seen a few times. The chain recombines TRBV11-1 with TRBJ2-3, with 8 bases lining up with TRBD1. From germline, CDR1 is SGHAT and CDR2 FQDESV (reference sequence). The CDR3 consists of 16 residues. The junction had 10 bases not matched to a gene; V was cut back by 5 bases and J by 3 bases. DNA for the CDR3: TGTGCCAGCAGCCAGCGGACAGGGAGAAGGACAGATACGCAGTATTTT. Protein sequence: CASSQRTGRRTDTQYF.

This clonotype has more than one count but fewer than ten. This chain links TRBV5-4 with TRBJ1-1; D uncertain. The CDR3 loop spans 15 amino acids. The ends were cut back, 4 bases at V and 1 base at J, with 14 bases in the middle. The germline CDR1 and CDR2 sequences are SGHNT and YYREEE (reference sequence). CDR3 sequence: CASSGGGQANTEAFF. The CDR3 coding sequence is TGTGCCAGCAGCGGAGGCGGGCAGGCGAACACTGAAGCTTTCTTT.

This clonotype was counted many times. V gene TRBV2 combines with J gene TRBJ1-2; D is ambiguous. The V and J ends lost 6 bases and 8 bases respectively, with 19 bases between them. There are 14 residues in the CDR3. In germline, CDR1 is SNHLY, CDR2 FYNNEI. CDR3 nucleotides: TGTGCCAGCAGCGAATCCCGCGAGATCTCAGGCTACACCTTC. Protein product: CASSESREISGYTF.

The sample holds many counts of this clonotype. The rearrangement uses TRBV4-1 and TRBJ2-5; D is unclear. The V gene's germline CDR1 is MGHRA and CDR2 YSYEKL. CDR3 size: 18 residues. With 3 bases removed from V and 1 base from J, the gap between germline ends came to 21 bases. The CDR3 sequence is CASSHRISGPPLQETQYF. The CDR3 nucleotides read TGCGCCAGCAGCCATAGAATTTCCGGCCCTCCACTCCAAGAGACCCAGTACTTC.

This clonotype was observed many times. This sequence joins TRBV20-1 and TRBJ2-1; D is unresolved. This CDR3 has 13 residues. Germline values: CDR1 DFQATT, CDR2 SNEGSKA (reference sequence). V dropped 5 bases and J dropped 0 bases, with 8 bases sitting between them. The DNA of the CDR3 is TGCAGTGCTCTCGGAAGCTCCTACAATGAGCAGTTCTTC. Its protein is CSALGSSYNEQFF.